What follows describes a single TCR beta chain. What it recognizes is unknown. These data originate in a study of radiation and T cells in renal cell carcinoma. The data were produced by immunoSEQ multiplex PCR, yet TCRdb's version contains in-frame clones alone and is incomplete. The sample shows under 20,000 clones, 60% to 75% of them seen only once. Per germline, CDR1 MNHEY and CDR2 SMNVEV (reference sequence). The CDR3 is 14 residues long. Trimming left V 0 bases short and J 6 bases short, with 9 bases between. This sample's treatment: 15 Gy SBRT to primary tumor, nephrectomy 4 weeks later. Study-level findings and limits: Tumor samples were small regions of roughly 1 g. Dominant CDR3 motifs occupied more repertoire in irradiated than control tumors. Without pretreatment biopsies, baseline tumor clonotype presence was undetermined. Irradiated tumors had higher TCR clonality than control tumors.

The V gene is TRBV27, the J gene TRBJ2-1; D uncertain. This TCR was sampled from a woman in her seventies with renal cell carcinoma. This sample comprised tumor tissue, obtained from a patient whose treatment included radiotherapy and nephrectomy. The CDR3 nucleotides read TGTGCCAGCAGTTTATCTTCCAGCACCAATGAGCAGTTCTTC. This gives the protein CASSLSSSTNEQFF.